A selection of T cell receptor beta chains follows, all from one sample in a study of radiation and T cells in renal cell carcinoma. Profiled with immunoSEQ multiplex PCR; TCRdb holds only in-frame clones, not every one. Of some 80,000 clones in the sample, about 86% are singletons; the top ten hold 22%. Sequenced here: blood, sampled from a patient whose treatment included radiotherapy and nephrectomy. The receptors were sampled from a woman aged 45-60 years with renal cell carcinoma. CDR3s include the opening cysteine and the closing phenylalanine or tryptophan. Each record gives: V gene, clone size, J gene, D gene, CDR3 DNA, CDR3 protein. The D gene is left open where the match is weak. Size is omitted from some rows. Given values are once, few, many or a class for expanded clones.

v_call: TRBV2
clone_size: -
j_call: TRBJ2-3
d_call: -
cdr3_nt: TGTGCCAGCAGTGCCGACGACCTCATAAACACAGATACGCAGTATTTT
cdr3_aa: CASSADDLINTDTQYF

v_call: TRBV11-2
clone_size: -
j_call: TRBJ2-7
d_call: -
cdr3_nt: TGTGCCAGCAGCTTAACGGGCCAGAGCTCCTACGAGCAGTACTTC
cdr3_aa: CASSLTGQSSYEQYF

v_call: TRBV19
clone_size: -
j_call: TRBJ1-1
d_call: -
cdr3_nt: TGTGCCAGTAGTACCTTCATTCAAGACGGTACTGAAGCTTTCTTT
cdr3_aa: CASSTFIQDGTEAFF

v_call: TRBV19
clone_size: -
j_call: TRBJ2-1
d_call: TRBD1
cdr3_nt: TGTGCCAGTAGTGCGGACAGGGAGGATGAGCAGTTCTTC
cdr3_aa: CASSADREDEQFF

v_call: TRBV10-3
clone_size: -
j_call: TRBJ1-2
d_call: -
cdr3_nt: TGTGCCACTGGCGGGGGGGCTGGGGACTATGGCTACACCTTC
cdr3_aa: CATGGGAGDYGYTF

v_call: TRBV11-2
clone_size: few
j_call: TRBJ2-5
d_call: -
cdr3_nt: TGTGCCAGCAGCTTGACGAGCGGATGGGAGACCCAGTACTTC
cdr3_aa: CASSLTSGWETQYF

v_call: TRBV5-6
clone_size: -
j_call: TRBJ2-2
d_call: -
cdr3_nt: TGTGCCAGCAGCTTGCTGGGGGCGCACACCGGGGAGCTGTTTTTT
cdr3_aa: CASSLLGAHTGELFF

v_call: TRBV7-9
clone_size: -
j_call: TRBJ1-6
d_call: TRBD1
cdr3_nt: TGTGCCAGCACCCCGCCGGGACAGGCTAATTCACCCCTCCACTTT
cdr3_aa: CASTPPGQANSPLHF

v_call: TRBV5-1
clone_size: -
j_call: TRBJ2-3
d_call: TRBD2
cdr3_nt: TGCGCCAGCAGCGCATTCAGCAGCGGGAGTGGAGTTACGCAGTATTTT
cdr3_aa: CASSAFSSGSGVTQYF

v_call: TRBV11-1
clone_size: -
j_call: TRBJ2-7
d_call: TRBD1
cdr3_nt: TGTGCCAGCAGCTTATCTCTCCCGGGGACAGGGTTAAGCGAGCAGTACTTC
cdr3_aa: CASSLSLPGTGLSEQYF

v_call: TRBV6-5
clone_size: few
j_call: TRBJ2-7
d_call: TRBD1
cdr3_nt: TGTGCCAGCAGCCGGACAGGGTACTACGAGCAGTACTTC
cdr3_aa: CASSRTGYYEQYF

v_call: TRBV7-2
clone_size: -
j_call: TRBJ1-2
d_call: TRBD1
cdr3_nt: TGTGCCAGCAGCAGAATGACAGGGTTGGGCTATGGCTACACCTTC
cdr3_aa: CASSRMTGLGYGYTF

v_call: TRBV6-5
clone_size: -
j_call: TRBJ2-2
d_call: -
cdr3_nt: TGTGCCAGCAGGTCGGGACATACGAACACCGGGGAGCTGTTTTTT
cdr3_aa: CASRSGHTNTGELFF

v_call: TRBV25-1
clone_size: -
j_call: TRBJ1-2
d_call: -
cdr3_nt: TGTGCCAGCAGTGAATACACAGGGCGGGACTATGGCTACACCTTC
cdr3_aa: CASSEYTGRDYGYTF

v_call: TRBV28
clone_size: -
j_call: TRBJ1-5
d_call: -
cdr3_nt: TGTGCCAGCAGTTTATTCGGGAGACACAATCAGCCCCAGCATTTT
cdr3_aa: CASSLFGRHNQPQHF

v_call: TRBV5-4
clone_size: -
j_call: TRBJ1-3
d_call: -
cdr3_nt: TGTGCCAGCAGCCCTGGCGGTTCCCCCGGAAACACCATATATTTT
cdr3_aa: CASSPGGSPGNTIYF

v_call: TRBV4-1
clone_size: -
j_call: TRBJ2-5
d_call: TRBD2
cdr3_nt: TGCGCCAGCAGCCAAGATAGGGCTAGCGGGAGGGGGACCCAGTACTTC
cdr3_aa: CASSQDRASGRGTQYF

v_call: TRBV19
clone_size: once
j_call: TRBJ2-1
d_call: -
cdr3_nt: TGTGCCAGTAGTCCATCGGCTTTACTGGATGAGCAGTTCTTC
cdr3_aa: CASSPSALLDEQFF

v_call: TRBV5-1
clone_size: -
j_call: TRBJ2-3
d_call: TRBD2
cdr3_nt: TGCGCCAGCAGCGGCGGGACTAGCGGGTTCTCAGATACGCAGTATTTT
cdr3_aa: CASSGGTSGFSDTQYF

v_call: TRBV5-6
clone_size: -
j_call: TRBJ2-7
d_call: -
cdr3_nt: TGTGCCAGCAGCTTTCTGACACGAACAAAAATTTACGAGCAGTACTTC
cdr3_aa: CASSFLTRTKIYEQYF

v_call: TRBV5-1
clone_size: -
j_call: TRBJ2-2
d_call: -
cdr3_nt: TGCGCCAGCAGCACCTCGTCGGGGGCTGGGGACACCGGGGAGCTGTTTTTT
cdr3_aa: CASSTSSGAGDTGELFF

v_call: TRBV27
clone_size: -
j_call: TRBJ1-3
d_call: -
cdr3_nt: TGTGCCAGCAGTTTAGGGACACCTACTTACTCTGGAAACACCATATATTTT
cdr3_aa: CASSLGTPTYSGNTIYF

v_call: TRBV10-3
clone_size: -
j_call: TRBJ2-7
d_call: TRBD2
cdr3_nt: TGTGCCATCAGTGATGTCCGGGAGGGTTACGAGCAGTACTTC
cdr3_aa: CAISDVREGYEQYF

v_call: TRBV2
clone_size: -
j_call: TRBJ1-2
d_call: -
cdr3_nt: TGTGCCAGCAGTGTCGGGCGGGCCTATGGCTACACCTTC
cdr3_aa: CASSVGRAYGYTF

v_call: TRBV29-1
clone_size: -
j_call: TRBJ2-3
d_call: -
cdr3_nt: TGCAGCGCTGTGTGGCTCACAGATACGCAGTATTTT
cdr3_aa: CSAVWLTDTQYF

v_call: TRBV5-1
clone_size: -
j_call: TRBJ2-5
d_call: -
cdr3_nt: TGCGCCAGCAGCTCGGGACTTTTCGCGGAGACCCAGTACTTC
cdr3_aa: CASSSGLFAETQYF

v_call: TRBV4-1
clone_size: -
j_call: TRBJ2-7
d_call: TRBD2
cdr3_nt: TGCGCCAGCAGTTCACAGGAGCGGGAAGGCGAGCAGTACTTC
cdr3_aa: CASSSQEREGEQYF

v_call: TRBV28
clone_size: -
j_call: TRBJ1-1
d_call: -
cdr3_nt: TGTGCCAGCAGTTACCCACAGGGTGGGTACACTGAAGCTTTCTTT
cdr3_aa: CASSYPQGGYTEAFF

v_call: TRBV4-2
clone_size: -
j_call: TRBJ2-3
d_call: TRBD2
cdr3_nt: TGTGCCAGCAGCCCTCTAGCGGGTCAATCGGCAGATACGCAGTATTTT
cdr3_aa: CASSPLAGQSADTQYF

v_call: TRBV21-1
clone_size: -
j_call: TRBJ2-3
d_call: -
cdr3_nt: TGTGCCAGCAGCAATTCGTTCGCCGGGGAGACAGATACGCAGTATTTT
cdr3_aa: CASSNSFAGETDTQYF

v_call: TRBV5-8
clone_size: -
j_call: TRBJ1-1
d_call: TRBD1
cdr3_nt: TGTGCCAGCAGCTCACAGGGGGGTTTGAACACTGAAGCTTTCTTT
cdr3_aa: CASSSQGGLNTEAFF

v_call: TRBV27
clone_size: -
j_call: TRBJ2-7
d_call: TRBD1
cdr3_nt: TGTGCCAGCAGTCAAACCGGGACAGGGTTCGAGCAGTACTTC
cdr3_aa: CASSQTGTGFEQYF

v_call: TRBV18
clone_size: once
j_call: TRBJ2-7
d_call: -
cdr3_nt: TGTGCCAGCTCACCACCAGGGTGGCGGGAGCAGTACTTC
cdr3_aa: CASSPPGWREQYF

v_call: TRBV28
clone_size: -
j_call: TRBJ1-4
d_call: -
cdr3_nt: TGTGCCAGCTTAAGGCAGGCCGGAGAAAAACTGTTTTTT
cdr3_aa: CASLRQAGEKLFF

v_call: TRBV20-1
clone_size: few
j_call: TRBJ1-2
d_call: -
cdr3_nt: TGCAGTGCTAGTGGTCGTGGCTACACCTTC
cdr3_aa: CSASGRGYTF

v_call: TRBV19
clone_size: -
j_call: TRBJ2-2
d_call: -
cdr3_nt: TGTGCCAGTAGTATACAGGTCGCGAACACCGGGGAGCTGTTTTTT
cdr3_aa: CASSIQVANTGELFF

v_call: TRBV7-8
clone_size: -
j_call: TRBJ2-3
d_call: -
cdr3_nt: TGTGCCAGCAGCCTTGGCGGGGTTTCTTGGACGCAGTATTTT
cdr3_aa: CASSLGGVSWTQYF

v_call: TRBV5-4
clone_size: -
j_call: TRBJ2-2
d_call: TRBD1
cdr3_nt: TGTGCCAGCACCGACAGGGGGGACACCGGGGAGCTGTTTTTT
cdr3_aa: CASTDRGDTGELFF

v_call: TRBV10-3
clone_size: -
j_call: TRBJ1-6
d_call: -
cdr3_nt: TGTGCCACCCGATACTCGGAGTCCTATAATTCACCCCTCCACTTT
cdr3_aa: CATRYSESYNSPLHF

v_call: TRBV5-1
clone_size: -
j_call: TRBJ2-5
d_call: -
cdr3_nt: TGCGCCAGCAGCGGTAGCCCCCAAGAGACCCAGTACTTC
cdr3_aa: CASSGSPQETQYF

v_call: TRBV6-5
clone_size: -
j_call: TRBJ2-7
d_call: TRBD1
cdr3_nt: TGTGCCAGCAGGGGGACAGGGGACCACGAGCAGTACTTC
cdr3_aa: CASRGTGDHEQYF

v_call: TRBV5-1
clone_size: -
j_call: TRBJ1-3
d_call: -
cdr3_nt: TGCGCCAGCAGCCCCGGGACTGGGATTGGTAACACCATATATTTT
cdr3_aa: CASSPGTGIGNTIYF

v_call: TRBV6-1
clone_size: -
j_call: TRBJ1-1
d_call: TRBD1
cdr3_nt: TGTGCCAGCAGTGCTGACAGGGCGGACACTGAAGCTTTCTTT
cdr3_aa: CASSADRADTEAFF

v_call: TRBV27
clone_size: -
j_call: TRBJ1-4
d_call: -
cdr3_nt: TGTGCCAGCAGCCGGGGTTGGGGGCTGGGAGAAAAACTGTTTTTT
cdr3_aa: CASSRGWGLGEKLFF

v_call: TRBV15
clone_size: -
j_call: TRBJ2-7
d_call: TRBD1
cdr3_nt: TGTGCCACCAGCAGAGGGACAGGGTGGTCCTACGAGCAGTACTTC
cdr3_aa: CATSRGTGWSYEQYF

v_call: TRBV5-4
clone_size: -
j_call: TRBJ2-1
d_call: TRBD2
cdr3_nt: TGTGCCAGCACCGGGGGGAGGACTAGCGGCTACAATGAGCAGTTCTTC
cdr3_aa: CASTGGRTSGYNEQFF

v_call: TRBV28
clone_size: -
j_call: TRBJ2-7
d_call: -
cdr3_nt: TGTGCCAGCAGCACTACGGGATCCGCCTCCTACGAGCAGTACTTC
cdr3_aa: CASSTTGSASYEQYF

v_call: TRBV5-1
clone_size: few
j_call: TRBJ2-1
d_call: -
cdr3_nt: TGCGCCAGCAGCCCTACACGGAGGGAGCAGTTCTTC
cdr3_aa: CASSPTRREQFF

v_call: TRBV25-1
clone_size: -
j_call: TRBJ2-7
d_call: -
cdr3_nt: TGTGCCAGCAGTGAGGGAAGAGCCTACGAGCAGTACTTC
cdr3_aa: CASSEGRAYEQYF

v_call: TRBV5-4
clone_size: -
j_call: TRBJ1-1
d_call: -
cdr3_nt: TGCGCCAGCAGCTTGGGAATGGAGAGGGACACTGAAGCTTTCTTT
cdr3_aa: CASSLGMERDTEAFF

v_call: TRBV21-1
clone_size: -
j_call: TRBJ2-1
d_call: -
cdr3_nt: TGTGCCAGCAGCACTCCGGACAGGGAAGAAAGAAATGAGCAGTTCTTC
cdr3_aa: CASSTPDREERNEQFF

v_call: TRBV7-3
clone_size: -
j_call: TRBJ1-4
d_call: -
cdr3_nt: TGTGCCAGCACAGCAGGGGACGAAAAACTGTTTTTT
cdr3_aa: CASTAGDEKLFF

v_call: TRBV7-9
clone_size: few
j_call: TRBJ2-7
d_call: TRBD2
cdr3_nt: TGTGCCAGCAGCTTACCCCTTGGGGGGGACTACTACGAGCAGTACTTC
cdr3_aa: CASSLPLGGDYYEQYF